This T cell receptor beta chain derives from a study of T cell changes during pregnancy in multiple sclerosis. Method: immunoSEQ multiplex PCR; TCRdb's copy keeps in-frame clones and lacks some. Of 90,000 to 100,000 clones listed, roughly 93% are singletons. This CDR3 has 16 amino acids. Germline trimming cut 2 bases from V and 4 bases from J; bases unmatched to any gene: 4. Germline-derived CDR1 and CDR2 are WSHSY and SAAADI. V gene TRBV10-2 combines with J gene TRBJ2-1, with TRBD2 identical over 11 bases. Source: peripheral blood, taken in the first trimester of pregnancy. The sequence came from a female donor with multiple sclerosis, enrolled in a pregnancy study. As DNA, the CDR3 is TGCGCCAGCAGTGAGACTAGCGGGGGATCTTACAATGAGCAGTTCTTC. Translation gives CASSETSGGSYNEQFF.